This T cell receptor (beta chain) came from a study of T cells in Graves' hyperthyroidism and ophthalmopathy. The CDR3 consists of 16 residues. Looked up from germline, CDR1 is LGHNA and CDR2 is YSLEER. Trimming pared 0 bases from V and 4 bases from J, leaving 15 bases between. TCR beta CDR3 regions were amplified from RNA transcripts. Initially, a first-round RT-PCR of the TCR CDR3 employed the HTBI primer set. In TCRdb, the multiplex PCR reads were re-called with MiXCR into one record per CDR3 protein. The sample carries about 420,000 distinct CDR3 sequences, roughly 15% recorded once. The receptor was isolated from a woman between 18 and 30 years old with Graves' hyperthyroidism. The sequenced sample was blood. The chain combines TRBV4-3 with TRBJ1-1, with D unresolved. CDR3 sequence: CASSQDLPGLGTEAFF. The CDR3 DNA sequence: TGCGCCAGCAGCCAAGATCTCCCGGGCCTGGGCACTGAAGCTTTCTTT.